This T cell receptor (beta chain) was sequenced in a study of T cell repertoires in cytomegalovirus infection. About the study: HLA-B-restricted CMV epitopes that are well studied, plus recently identified HLA-C-restricted ones, were used by the study.

Comments on this clonotype: Its antigen remains unknown.

V lost 2 bases and J lost 3, with 10 bases in between. The CDR3 covers 14 residues. Study-wide points: Summed frequency of public TCR beta families distinguished CMV carriers with the relevant HLA.

TCRdb called the reads again in MiXCR, with one record for every CDR3 protein. The sample records some 940,000 distinct CDR3 sequences, around a third being singletons. This clonotype originated in a human donor in good health (CMV status not recorded). Some clones in this sample may be carry-over from other donors' samples. The chain couples TRBV12-3 or TRBV12-4 to TRBJ1-1; D is perhaps TRBD1 (5 bases). The material sequenced was cultured CD8+ T cells from PBMCs, taken from culture after CMV antigen stimulation. In DNA form, the CDR3 reads TGTGCCAGCAGTTTAATGGGGGGGTACACTGAAGCTTTCTTT. Residues: CASSLMGGYTEAFF.